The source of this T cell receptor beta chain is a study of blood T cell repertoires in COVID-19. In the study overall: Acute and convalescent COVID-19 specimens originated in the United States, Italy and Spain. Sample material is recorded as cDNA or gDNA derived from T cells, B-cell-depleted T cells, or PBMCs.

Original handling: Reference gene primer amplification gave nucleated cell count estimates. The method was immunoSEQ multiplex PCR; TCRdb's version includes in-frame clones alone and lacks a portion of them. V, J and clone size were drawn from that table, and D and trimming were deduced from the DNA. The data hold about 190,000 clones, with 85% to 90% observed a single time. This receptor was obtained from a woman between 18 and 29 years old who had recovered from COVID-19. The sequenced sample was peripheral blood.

The CDR3 DNA sequence: TGTGCCAGCAGTGACCCAACAGGGGGAGACCCATATGGCTACACCTTC. Translating gives CASSDPTGGDPYGYTF. The chain employs TRBV6-1 and TRBJ1-2; 8 bases align to TRBD1. CDR1 MNHNS and CDR2 SASEGT come from the germline V gene. J was trimmed by 5 bases and V by 3 bases; bases with no gene match: 11. The CDR3 runs 16 residues.